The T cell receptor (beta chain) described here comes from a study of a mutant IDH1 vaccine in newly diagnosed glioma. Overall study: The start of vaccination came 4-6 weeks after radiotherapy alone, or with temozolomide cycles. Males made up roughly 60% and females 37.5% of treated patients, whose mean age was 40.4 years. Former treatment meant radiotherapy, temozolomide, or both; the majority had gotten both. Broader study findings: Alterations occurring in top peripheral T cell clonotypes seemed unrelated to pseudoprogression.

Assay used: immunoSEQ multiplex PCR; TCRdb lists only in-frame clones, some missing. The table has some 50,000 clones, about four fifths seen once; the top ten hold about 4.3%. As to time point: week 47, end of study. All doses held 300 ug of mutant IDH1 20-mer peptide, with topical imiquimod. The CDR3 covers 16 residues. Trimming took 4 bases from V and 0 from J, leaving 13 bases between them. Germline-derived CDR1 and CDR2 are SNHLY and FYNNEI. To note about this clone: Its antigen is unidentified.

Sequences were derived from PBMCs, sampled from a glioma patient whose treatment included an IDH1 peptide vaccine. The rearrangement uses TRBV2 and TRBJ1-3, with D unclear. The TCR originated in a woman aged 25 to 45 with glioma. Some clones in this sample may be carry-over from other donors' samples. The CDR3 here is CASSAYEAGSGNTIYF. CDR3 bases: TGTGCCAGCAGTGCCTACGAAGCAGGCTCTGGAAACACCATATATTTT.